The 30 T cell receptor beta chains presented below share a single source sample, sequenced in a study of OX40 agonist ivuxolimab in advanced cancers. Measured with immunoSEQ multiplex PCR; TCRdb has only the in-frame clones, and not every one. Of about 30,000 clones in the sample, roughly four fifths were seen once. Specimen: CD4+ or CD8+ T cells sorted from blood, collected in a trial of the OX40 agonist ivuxolimab. The receptors come from an adult with an advanced solid tumor such as melanoma, head and neck, liver or kidney cancer.

The chain has TRBV5-1 and TRBJ2-7; 7 positions match TRBD2. The CDR3 extends over 14 amino acids. The J segment lost 1 base and the V segment lost 10 bases, leaving 11 bases of the junction unmatched. Germline CDR1 reads SGHRS; CDR2 reads YFSETQ. The CDR3 protein is CASKSGATSYEQYF. The DNA of the CDR3 is TGCGCCTCCAAGAGCGGGGCTACTTCCTACGAGCAGTACTTC.

This chain uses TRBV5-6 with TRBJ2-5; TRBD2 might be the D (5 bases). Germline V lookup: CDR1 SGHDT, CDR2 YYEEEE. Trimming left V 0 bases short and J 7 bases short, with 13 bases between. The CDR3 is 14 amino acids. The CDR3 nucleotides are TGTGCCAGCAGCTTGGCCAACGGGGTTGGGACCCAGTACTTC. This encodes CASSLANGVGTQYF. The full variable domain, in which reference TRBV5-6 and TRBJ2-5 provide the parts outside the CDR3, is DAGVTQSPTHLIKTRGQQVTLRCSPKSGHDTVSWYQQALGQGPQFIFQYYEEEERQRGNFPDRFSGHQFPNYSSELNVNALLLGDSALYLCASSLANGVGTQYFGPGTRLLVL.

This chain joins TRBV10-3 and TRBJ2-5; D unclear. This CDR3 has 11 residues. V shed 6 bases and J shed 5 bases, with 7 bases lying between them. Germline V gene lookup returns CDR1 ENHRY and CDR2 SYGVKD. The CDR3 region has the DNA TGTGCCATCAGGGGCAGGGAGACCCAGTACTTC. Protein: CAIRGRETQYF.

CDR3 coding DNA: TGTGCCAGCAGCTACGGGCCACAGTTCACAGATACGCAGTATTTT. It yields the protein CASSYGPQFTDTQYF. The chain links TRBV5-5 to TRBJ2-3; D call uncertain. Per germline, CDR1 SGHKS and CDR2 YYEKEE (reference sequence). Trimming removed 3 bases at V and 2 bases at J, with 13 bases between. The CDR3 covers 15 residues.

The table lists this clone with a count of one. This chain joins TRBV14 and TRBJ1-1; D is possibly TRBD1 (6 bases). V lost 4 bases and J 2 bases, leaving 11 bases between the germline ends. The CDR3 covers 14 residues. Germline V gives CDR1 SGHDN, CDR2 FVKESK. The CDR3 protein is CASSLSGVNTEAFF. In DNA, the CDR3 is TGTGCCAGCAGCCTTTCAGGGGTAAACACTGAAGCTTTCTTT.

The rearrangement joins TRBV19 to TRBJ1-1; D call uncertain. The CDR3 loop spans 12 amino acids. Trimming stripped 3 bases from V and 5 bases from J, with 7 bases between. CDR1 LNHDA and CDR2 SQIVND come from the germline V gene (reference sequence). CDR3 nucleotide sequence: TGTGCCAGTAGTATCGGGTTAACTGAAGCTTTCTTT. Protein: CASSIGLTEAFF.

The genes are TRBV19 and TRBJ2-7; a possible D gene is TRBD2 (7 bases). Between the trimmed V and J ends, which lost 8 bases and 2 bases, there was a span of 16 bases. CDR1 and CDR2 from the germline V gene are LNHDA and SQIVND (reference sequence). This CDR3 is 14 amino acids long. CDR3 sequence: CASRRRGTTYEQYF. CDR3 DNA: TGTGCCAGTCGGCGTAGGGGGACTACCTACGAGCAGTACTTC.

For the CDR3, the DNA is TGTGCCAGCAGCCAAACGGTTAGGGGCATTCAGTACTTC. Amino acids: CASSQTVRGIQYF. J is TRBJ2-4 and V is TRBV9, with a possible D match to TRBD1 (5 bases). The V gene's germline CDR1 is SGDLS and CDR2 YYNGEE. There are 13 residues in the CDR3. V was trimmed by 4 bases and J by 9 bases, leaving 14 bases between them.

The chain combines TRBV11-2 with TRBJ2-1, with unresolved D. CDR1 and CDR2 from the germline V gene are SGHAT and FQNNGV. The CDR3 is 16 residues long. Trimming pared 2 bases from V and 2 bases from J, leaving 13 bases between. CDR3 in amino acids: CASSLREGIPYNEQFF. CDR3 nucleotide sequence: TGTGCCAGCAGCTTAAGGGAAGGGATCCCCTACAATGAGCAGTTCTTC.

This clone was counted a few times. V and J are TRBV30 and TRBJ1-1; D not certain. CDR1 is GTSNPN and CDR2 is SVGIG in the germline V gene (reference sequence). The V gene lost 0 bases and the J gene lost 3 bases, with 8 bases spanning the gap. This CDR3 comprises 13 residues. Here the CDR3 DNA reads TGTGCCTGGAGTGTATCCCGGCACACTGAAGCTTTCTTT. This encodes CAWSVSRHTEAFF.

The chain recombines TRBV10-2 with TRBJ1-1; D remains unclear. There are 13 residues in the CDR3. CDR1 WSHSY and CDR2 SAAADI come from the germline V gene. V was pared by 11 bases and J by 1 base, with 14 bases between. The CDR3 reads CAATVSRNTEAFF. The CDR3 DNA sequence: TGCGCCGCCACGGTAAGCCGGAACACTGAAGCTTTCTTT.

This sequence joins TRBV10-3 and TRBJ2-3; maybe TRBD2 (6 bases). CDR1 ENHRY and CDR2 SYGVKD come from the germline V gene. The CDR3 loop spans 14 amino acids. Trimming shortened V by 6 bases and J by 3 bases, and 13 bases separated the two germline ends. CDR3 sequence: CAISWGDETDTQYF. CDR3 nucleotide sequence: TGTGCCATCAGCTGGGGGGATGAGACAGATACGCAGTATTTT.

The chain recombines TRBV28 with TRBJ1-2; 9 bases align to TRBD1. With 6 bases clipped from V and 8 bases from J, the junction kept 7 bases outside the gene matches. The CDR3 covers 13 residues. The germline V gene has CDR1 MDHEN and CDR2 SYDVKM. CDR3 sequence (DNA): TGTGCCAGCAGCAGGACAGGGGTTACGGGCTACACCTTC. It codes for CASSRTGVTGYTF.

The chain uses TRBV29-1 and TRBJ1-2; D unclear. The CDR3 totals 11 residues. CDR1 and CDR2 (germline): SQVTM, ANQGSEA. Trimming removed 4 bases from V and 8 bases from J, with 11 bases in between. This CDR3 is CSVGHSTGYTF. The CDR3 DNA follows: TGCAGCGTTGGTCACAGTACCGGCTACACCTTC.

The rearrangement uses TRBV23-1 and TRBJ1-2, with a possible D match to TRBD1 (6 bases). TRBV23-1 falls under the ORF class, with uncertain function. This CDR3 has 14 residues. V lost 4 bases, J lost 4 bases, and 13 bases lay in between. CDR3 bases: TGCGCCAGCAGTCTGCCCGACAGGACCTATGGCTACACCTTC. Translating it yields CASSLPDRTYGYTF.

This rearrangement joins TRBV5-6 to TRBJ2-5; TRBD1 agrees at 7 bases. This CDR3 has 13 residues. Per germline, CDR1 SGHDT and CDR2 YYEEEE. The trim removed 3 bases at V and 3 bases at J, leaving 2 bases unmatched. The CDR3 is CASSSQGEETQYF. The CDR3 nucleotides read TGTGCCAGCAGCTCTCAGGGGGAAGAGACCCAGTACTTC.

V and J are TRBV5-6 and TRBJ1-3; no definite D call. V was pared by 2 bases and J by 2 bases, with 8 bases between. Germline loops: CDR1 SGHDT, CDR2 YYEEEE. The CDR3 totals 14 residues. The CDR3 DNA reads TGTGCCAGCAGCTTAGGAGGGACTGGAAACACCATATATTTT. Translation gives CASSLGGTGNTIYF.

V usage is TRBV27 and J usage is TRBJ2-5; D remains ambiguous. The V end was cut by 8 bases, the J end by 0 bases, with 13 bases between. Germline V lookup: CDR1 MNHEY, CDR2 SMNVEV (reference sequence). The CDR3 has 14 amino acids. CDR3 in DNA: TGTGCCAGCCGTGAGACCGCTAACCAAGAGACCCAGTACTTC. Translation gives CASRETANQETQYF.

The rearrangement uses TRBV27 and TRBJ1-2, with a weak D call TRBD1 (5 bases). Trimming took off 2 bases at V and 4 bases at J, with 11 bases between the two ends. The germline CDR1 and CDR2 sequences are MNHEY and SMNVEV (reference sequence). CDR3 size: 14 residues. CDR3 sequence (DNA): TGTGCCAGCAGTTTAACCGGGACCCCCTATGGCTACACCTTC. Translated, it gives CASSLTGTPYGYTF.

The J gene is TRBJ1-2, the V gene TRBV6-5, with D perhaps matching TRBD1 (5 bases). The CDR3 covers 13 residues. V lost 0 bases to trimming and J lost 8 bases, with 10 bases between them. Germline V CDR1 and CDR2: MNHEY, SVGAGI. In DNA, the CDR3 is TGTGCCAGCAGTTACTCTGAAGGGACCGGCTACACCTTC. This gives the protein CASSYSEGTGYTF.

This chain connects TRBV7-8 to TRBJ2-2, with 7 bases identical to TRBD2. CDR1 and CDR2 from the germline V gene are SGHVS and FQNEAQ. V gave up 5 bases and J gave up 7 bases; unmatched junction bases: 10. This CDR3 has 15 amino acids. This CDR3 reads CASSLWAGGGGELFF. Here the CDR3 DNA reads TGTGCCAGCAGCCTCTGGGCAGGCGGGGGCGGGGAGCTGTTTTTT.

The chain employs TRBV27 and TRBJ1-2, with TRBD1 identical over 11 bases. The CDR3 runs to 14 residues. Germline V gives CDR1 MNHEY, CDR2 SMNVEV (reference sequence). The V and J ends lost 2 bases and 7 bases, in that order; junction bases with no gene match: 3. For the CDR3, the DNA is TGTGCCAGCAGTTTAGGGACAGGGGGAATTGGCTACACCTTC. Its translation: CASSLGTGGIGYTF.

The rearrangement joins TRBV6-6 to TRBJ2-3; D is undetermined. CDR3 length: 13 amino acids. Trimming stripped 5 bases from V and 2 bases from J, with 8 bases between. Germline CDR1 reads MNHNY; CDR2 reads SVGAGI (reference sequence). The CDR3 sequence is CASSRPTTDTQYF. DNA of the CDR3: TGTGCCAGCAGTCGACCGACCACAGATACGCAGTATTTT.

The rearrangement joins TRBV7-9 to TRBJ2-7; TRBD1 matches 8 bases. CDR1 is SEHNR and CDR2 is FQNEAQ in the germline V gene (reference sequence). The CDR3 runs 15 residues. J lost 1 base, V lost 5 bases, and 7 bases had no gene match. CDR3 in DNA: TGTGCCAGCAGCCTGACAGGGGCGGGGTCCTACGAGCAGTACTTC. Residues: CASSLTGAGSYEQYF.

This chain joins TRBV7-2 and TRBJ2-5, with D possibly matching TRBD2 (6 bases). The germline V and J ends were trimmed by 5 bases and 4 bases, with 14 bases remaining between them. The germline V gene encodes CDR1 SGHTA and CDR2 FQGNSA. The CDR3 length is 14 residues. The CDR3 region has the DNA TGTGCCAGCAGCGTTAAACTAGCCCGAGAGACCCAGTACTTC. It encodes CASSVKLARETQYF. The variable domain in full, with the rest retrieved from reference TRBV7-2 and TRBJ2-5, is GAGVSQSPSNKVTEKGKDVELRCDPISGHTALYWYRQSLGQGLEFLIYFQGNSAPDKSGLPSDRFSAERTGGSVSTLTIQRTQQEDSAVYLCASSVKLARETQYFGPGTRLLVL.

The V call is TRBV6-5, the J call TRBJ1-1; TRBD1 aligns across 9 bases. Per germline, CDR1 MNHEY and CDR2 SVGAGI. The CDR3 spans 14 residues. With 4 bases clipped from V and 7 bases from J, the junction kept 7 bases outside the gene matches. CDR3 sequence: CASSSPNRGLEAFF. CDR3 DNA: TGTGCCAGCAGTTCCCCCAACAGGGGGCTTGAAGCTTTCTTT.

V usage is TRBV28 and J usage is TRBJ2-3; 7 bases agree with TRBD2. CDR1 is MDHEN and CDR2 is SYDVKM in the germline V gene. The CDR3 runs 15 residues. J gave up 2 bases and V 7 bases, and 9 bases lay outside the gene matches. The CDR3, as DNA: TGTGCCAGCAACGAGGGAGGGGCCGACACAGATACGCAGTATTTT. Residues: CASNEGGADTDTQYF.

CDR3: CASSSGQGANEQYF. The CDR3 nucleotides are TGCGCCAGCAGCTCCGGACAGGGGGCTAACGAGCAGTACTTC. The chain recombines TRBV5-1 with TRBJ2-7; 11 bases line up with TRBD1. J lost 5 bases, V lost 3 bases, and 4 bases had no gene match. In germline, CDR1 is SGHRS, CDR2 YFSETQ. The CDR3 is 14 residues long.

The gene calls are TRBV7-2 and TRBJ2-2, with 10 positions matching TRBD2. CDR3 length: 16 residues. Looked up from germline, CDR1 is SGHTA and CDR2 is FQGNSA. V shed 10 bases and J 1 base; nucleotides not matched to a gene: 9. The CDR3 loop is CAIFQGLAQNTGELFF. CDR3 nucleotides: TGTGCCATCTTCCAGGGACTAGCGCAGAACACCGGGGAGCTGTTTTTT.

This clone was counted once. The V and J genes are TRBV7-2 and TRBJ2-7; TRBD1 is a possible D gene (6 bases). This CDR3 comprises 16 residues. V lost 5 bases and J 2 bases, leaving 19 bases between the germline ends. Germline V gives CDR1 SGHTA, CDR2 FQGNSA. CDR3 DNA: TGTGCCAGCAGCCCCATGCAGGCGACAGGTCCCTACGAGCAGTACTTC. Protein product: CASSPMQATGPYEQYF.